This is a list of T cell receptor beta chains from one sample in a study of blood T cell repertoires in COVID-19. Using immunoSEQ multiplex PCR, the repertoire was profiled, and TCRdb retains in-frame clones only, with some absent. Of 50,000 or so clones in the sample, 80% to 85% are singletons; the top ten hold 6.5% to 9%. Sequences were obtained from peripheral blood. These receptors came from a man aged 55 to 70 with active COVID-19. Both conserved end residues are part of each CDR3. D genes are given only for firm matches. Only some rows state a clone size, as once, few, many or a class for expanded clones.

>TRBD1|13|NA|TRBV27|TRBJ2-1
CASKGQGVDEQFF
TGTGCCAGCAAAGGACAGGGAGTGGATGAGCAGTTCTTC
>NA|14|NA|TRBV10-3|TRBJ1-1
CAISDPGIRTEAFF
TGTGCCATCAGTGATCCGGGAATTCGAACTGAAGCTTTCTTT
>NA|15|NA|TRBV11-2|TRBJ2-1
CASSFGTSSYNEQFF
TGTGCCAGCAGCTTTGGTACAAGCTCCTACAATGAGCAGTTCTTC
>NA|14|once|TRBV15|TRBJ2-1
CATSRGTSLHEQFF
TGTGCCACCAGCCGTGGGACTTCCCTCCATGAGCAGTTCTTC
>TRBD1|14|NA|TRBV7-3|TRBJ2-3
CASSLKDRWGTQYF
TGTGCCAGCAGCTTAAAGGACAGGTGGGGTACGCAGTATTTT
>NA|17|NA|TRBV7-8|TRBJ1-6
CASSSSRAPPYNSPLHF
TGTGCCAGCAGCTCTTCCAGGGCCCCTCCTTATAATTCACCCCTCCACTTT
>NA|13|NA|TRBV30|TRBJ2-3
CAGNLLRTDTQYF
TGTGCCGGGAACTTATTGCGCACAGATACGCAGTATTTT
>NA|11|NA|TRBV27|TRBJ2-1
CASERGNEQFF
TGTGCCAGTGAACGCGGGAATGAGCAGTTCTTC
>TRBD2|21|few|TRBV19|TRBJ2-1
CASIRTGGTSGSGGSYNEQFF
TGTGCCAGTATTCGGACAGGGGGGACTAGCGGGAGTGGTGGATCCTACAATGAGCAGTTCTTC
>NA|12|medium-sized|TRBV10-3|TRBJ1-6
CAIRAGNSPLHF
TGTGCCATCAGAGCAGGGAATTCACCCCTCCACTTT
>TRBD1|15|NA|TRBV9|TRBJ2-7
CASSAFPGTAYEQYF
TGTGCCAGCAGCGCCTTCCCCGGGACAGCCTACGAGCAGTACTTC
>NA|12|NA|TRBV19|TRBJ1-2
CASSGQNYGYTF
TGTGCCAGTAGTGGGCAGAACTATGGCTACACCTTC
>TRBD2|15|NA|TRBV27|TRBJ2-7
CASSWGASGGYEQYF
TGTGCCAGCAGTTGGGGGGCTAGCGGGGGCTACGAGCAGTACTTC
>NA|16|NA|TRBV21-1|TRBJ1-5
CASSPTVTLGNQPQHF
TGTGCCAGCAGCCCGACAGTTACCCTCGGCAATCAGCCTCAGCATTTT
>NA|13|NA|TRBV12-3/TRBV12-4|TRBJ2-1
CASSKRSYNEQFF
TGTGCCAGCAGCAAGAGGTCCTACAATGAGCAGTTCTTC
>NA|15|NA|TRBV3-1/TRBV3-2|TRBJ2-1
CASSQDFGGPDEQFF
TGTGCCAGCAGCCAAGATTTCGGAGGACCAGATGAGCAGTTCTTC
>NA|12|medium-sized|TRBV7-3|TRBJ2-1
CASSLFGGEQFF
TGTGCCAGCAGCCTATTCGGCGGGGAGCAGTTCTTC
>TRBD1|13|NA|TRBV28|TRBJ1-2
CASRRQGVYGYTF
TGTGCCAGCAGACGACAGGGGGTCTATGGCTACACCTTC
>TRBD1|15|NA|TRBV19|TRBJ2-1
CASSIGTGTYNEQFF
TGTGCCAGTAGTATTGGGACAGGTACCTACAATGAGCAGTTCTTC
>NA|14|once|TRBV7-2|TRBJ2-5
CASSLAGAQETQYF
TGTGCCAGCAGCTTAGCGGGGGCCCAAGAGACCCAGTACTTC
>NA|13|NA|TRBV5-1|TRBJ1-3
CASSSHAGDTIYF
TGCGCCAGCAGCTCACACGCTGGAGACACCATATATTTT
>NA|14|NA|TRBV6-4|TRBJ2-2
CASSPLSGTGELFF
TGTGCCAGCAGCCCGCTAAGCGGGACCGGGGAGCTGTTTTTT
>TRBD2|16|NA|TRBV6-2/TRBV6-3|TRBJ2-7
CASSKPTSGGSYEQYF
TGTGCCAGCAGTAAACCAACTAGCGGGGGGTCCTACGAGCAGTACTTC
>NA|18|NA|TRBV27|TRBJ1-3
CASSLSRPSGQARNTIYF
TGTGCCAGCAGTTTATCGCGGCCGTCCGGTCAAGCTCGAAACACCATATATTTT
>TRBD1|15|NA|TRBV5-1|TRBJ1-1
CASSSGTGMNTEAFF
TGCGCCAGCAGCTCCGGGACAGGGATGAACACTGAAGCTTTCTTT
>NA|14|NA|TRBV5-6|TRBJ2-1
CASSLGYRETEQFF
TGTGCCAGCAGCTTGGGGTATAGGGAGACTGAGCAGTTCTTC
>NA|14|NA|TRBV7-6|TRBJ2-7
CASSKTGLLGEQYF
TGTGCCAGCAGCAAGACAGGCCTACTGGGGGAGCAGTACTTC
>NA|15|NA|TRBV5-1|TRBJ2-3
CASSVGTGLTDTQYF
TGCGCCAGCAGCGTCGGGACTGGCCTCACAGATACGCAGTATTTT
>TRBD2|16|NA|TRBV14|TRBJ2-1
CASSQDSGSRRNEQFF
TGTGCCAGCAGCCAAGATAGCGGGAGCCGTCGCAATGAGCAGTTCTTC
>TRBD2|15|NA|TRBV4-2|TRBJ2-5
CASRRGGGAQETQYF
TGTGCCAGCAGACGGGGGGGCGGGGCCCAAGAGACCCAGTACTTC
>NA|15|NA|TRBV27|TRBJ1-2
CASSYLRGESYGYTF
TGTGCCAGCAGTTATCTCAGGGGCGAGAGCTATGGCTACACCTTC
>NA|16|NA|TRBV28|TRBJ1-4
CASSLPRTDFNEKLFF
TGTGCCAGCAGTTTACCTCGGACAGATTTTAATGAAAAACTGTTTTTT
>NA|15|NA|TRBV7-3|TRBJ2-7
CASSLMQGPLYEQYF
TGTGCCAGCAGCTTAATGCAGGGCCCCCTCTACGAGCAGTACTTC
>TRBD1|14|NA|TRBV6-4|TRBJ2-2
CASSATGEIGELFF
TGTGCCAGCAGTGCTACAGGGGAAATCGGGGAGCTGTTTTTT
>NA|15|NA|TRBV19|TRBJ2-7
CASSMTGLASYEQYF
TGTGCCAGTAGTATGACGGGGTTGGCCTCCTACGAGCAGTACTTC
>TRBD2|20|NA|TRBV6-2/TRBV6-3|TRBJ2-6
CASSGSLAGVSRSGANVLTF
TGTGCCAGCAGTGGGTCACTAGCGGGGGTCTCCCGCTCTGGGGCCAACGTCCTGACTTTC
>TRBD2|18|NA|TRBV27|TRBJ2-5
CASTVRATGLAFRETQYF
TGTGCCAGCACCGTTAGGGCCACGGGACTAGCGTTCAGGGAGACCCAGTACTTC
>TRBD2|15|NA|TRBV6-1|TRBJ2-2
CASSEEGLVSGELFF
TGTGCCAGCAGTGAAGAGGGACTAGTGAGCGGGGAGCTGTTTTTT
>TRBD1|17|NA|TRBV6-6|TRBJ1-1
CASSPLRPGGSGTEAFF
TGTGCCAGCAGTCCCCTCCGCCCAGGGGGGTCGGGCACTGAAGCTTTCTTT
>NA|12|NA|TRBV5-8|TRBJ2-7
CASSLGGDEQYF
TGTGCCAGCAGCTTGGGCGGGGACGAGCAGTACTTC
>NA|15|NA|TRBV30|TRBJ2-5
CAWSGSLGRSETQYF
TGTGCCTGGAGTGGATCCTTAGGTAGGAGCGAGACCCAGTACTTC
>NA|11|NA|TRBV6-4|TRBJ1-2
CTDSGIRGYTF
TGTACCGATTCAGGGATACGTGGCTACACCTTC
>TRBD1|16|NA|TRBV7-8|TRBJ2-3
CASSLADRVGTDTQYF
TGTGCCAGCAGCTTAGCTGACAGGGTCGGCACAGATACGCAGTATTTT
>TRBD2|15|NA|TRBV6-5|TRBJ2-2
CASSYRGGSSGELFF
TGTGCCAGCAGTTATCGGGGAGGGAGTTCCGGGGAGCTGTTTTTT